What follows are 21 T cell receptor beta chains derived from one specimen sequenced in a study of PD-1 blockade in classical Hodgkin lymphoma. Sequenced by immunoSEQ multiplex PCR; TCRdb stores in-frame clones only, minus some. Here the sample spans about 30,000 clones, approximately 93% being singletons. Time point specified: newly diagnosed, previously untreated cHL patient sample. The sample consisted of peripheral blood mononuclear cells (PBMCs). These receptors originate from a human donor with classical Hodgkin lymphoma.

The V call is TRBV14, the J call TRBJ1-3; D unresolved. The germline V gene has CDR1 SGHDN and CDR2 FVKESK. This CDR3 contains 15 residues. V was shortened by 3 bases and J by 0 bases, with 9 bases between the two germline ends. CDR3 region: CASSQVPDSGNTIYF. CDR3 coding DNA: TGTGCCAGCAGCCAGGTACCCGACTCTGGAAACACCATATATTTT.

This chain links TRBV28 with TRBJ2-7; 11 bases are shared with TRBD1. The V gene's germline CDR1 is MDHEN and CDR2 SYDVKM. CDR3 size: 16 residues. V was pared by 6 bases and J by 3 bases, with 10 bases of the junction left unmatched. The CDR3 DNA sequence: TGTGCCAGCAGATCGGGACAGGGGGATTCTTTCTACGAGCAGTACTTC. It encodes CASRSGQGDSFYEQYF.

This clone was counted once. The gene calls are TRBV10-2 and TRBJ2-7; 10 bases are a match to TRBD2. The junction had 3 bases not matched to a gene; V was cut back by 4 bases and J by 6 bases. CDR3 size: 13 residues. CDR1 is WSHSY and CDR2 is SAAADI in the germline V gene. The CDR3: CASSGAGGSEQYF. The CDR3 coding sequence is TGCGCCAGCAGTGGAGCGGGAGGGAGCGAGCAGTACTTC.

This chain joins TRBV10-3 and TRBJ2-7, with D perhaps matching TRBD2 (5 bases). CDR1 is ENHRY and CDR2 is SYGVKD in the germline V gene. The CDR3 runs 14 residues. V lost 6 bases and J 1 base, leaving 13 bases between the germline ends. CDR3 in DNA: TGTGCCATCAGGGATGGTGGGAGTTCCTACGAGCAGTACTTC. Its translation: CAIRDGGSSYEQYF.

This clone was seen more than once but under ten times. V gene TRBV9 combines with J gene TRBJ1-2; D is perhaps TRBD1 (5 bases). The V end was cut by 0 bases, the J end by 5 bases, with 14 bases between. This CDR3 spans 15 amino acids. Germline lookup yields CDR1 SGDLS and CDR2 YYNGEE. The CDR3 protein is CASSVEGELRYGYTF. DNA of the CDR3: TGTGCCAGCAGCGTAGAAGGGGAGTTAAGATATGGCTACACCTTC.

This clone was detected once. The rearrangement uses TRBV9 and TRBJ2-5; TRBD1 agrees at 12 bases. Germline V gene sequence: CDR1 SGDLS, CDR2 YYNGEE. This CDR3 is built from 15 residues. V trimming: 4 bases; J trimming: 5 bases; junction bases outside the gene matches: 6. CDR3 residues: CASSIRDRGRETQYF. The DNA for the CDR3 is TGTGCCAGCAGCATCCGGGACAGGGGGCGGGAGACCCAGTACTTC. The full variable domain, with the rest looked up from reference TRBV9 and TRBJ2-5, is DSGVTQTPKHLITATGQRVTLRCSPRSGDLSVYWYQQSLDQGLQFLIQYYNGEERAKGNILERFSAQQFPDLHSELNLSSLELGDSALYFCASSIRDRGRETQYFGPGTRLLVL.

The chain recombines TRBV2 with TRBJ1-1; D gene unclear. CDR3 length: 11 amino acids. Germline V CDR1 and CDR2: SNHLY, FYNNEI. The V end was cut by 8 bases, the J end by 2 bases, with 6 bases between. CDR3 DNA: TGTGCCAGCGCCTACAACACTGAAGCTTTCTTT. Translation: CASAYNTEAFF.

V and J are TRBV29-1 and TRBJ2-1; TRBD2 matches 10 bases. Germline lookup yields CDR1 SQVTM and CDR2 ANQGSEA. The CDR3 runs 16 residues. V was clipped by 3 bases and J by 0 bases; unmatched bases: 5. The CDR3 spells CSVELAGESSYNEQFF. The DNA of the CDR3 is TGCAGCGTTGAGCTAGCGGGAGAGAGCTCCTACAATGAGCAGTTCTTC.

This chain connects TRBV14 to TRBJ2-2, with D unresolved. V was cut by 0 bases and J by 0 bases, with 5 bases left in between. CDR1 is SGHDN, CDR2 FVKESK, per germline. CDR3 length: 15 amino acids. The CDR3 is CASSQDRPNTGELFF. CDR3 coding DNA: TGTGCCAGCAGCCAAGATCGGCCGAACACCGGGGAGCTGTTTTTT.

V gene TRBV29-1 combines with J gene TRBJ2-1, with a weak D call TRBD2 (5 bases). The germline V and J ends were trimmed by 6 bases and 3 bases, with 9 bases remaining between them. Germline values: CDR1 SQVTM, CDR2 ANQGSEA. This CDR3 region has 12 residues. CDR3 DNA: TGCAGCGTCACGGGGTACTACAATGAGCAGTTCTTC. Its translation: CSVTGYYNEQFF.

The J gene is TRBJ2-4, the V gene TRBV4-2, with D tentatively TRBD2 (6 bases). This CDR3 contains 14 residues. V shed 4 bases and J shed 6 bases, with 13 bases lying between them. The germline V gene encodes CDR1 LGHNA and CDR2 YNFKEQ. CDR3 sequence: CASSRGTDVNIQYF. The CDR3 DNA reads TGTGCCAGCAGCCGCGGGACGGATGTAAACATTCAGTACTTC.

The chain recombines TRBV28 with TRBJ1-2, with 9 bases aligning to TRBD1. Germline V gene sequence: CDR1 MDHEN, CDR2 SYDVKM. With 2 bases clipped from V and 4 bases from J, the junction kept 5 bases outside the gene matches. The CDR3 has 15 residues. CDR3 loop: CASSLGTGGFYGYTF. In nucleotides, the CDR3 is TGTGCCAGCAGTTTAGGTACAGGGGGCTTCTATGGCTACACCTTC.

This chain connects TRBV2 to TRBJ2-7; 8 nucleotides match TRBD1. Per germline, CDR1 SNHLY and CDR2 FYNNEI. With 6 bases clipped from V and 6 bases from J, the junction kept 7 bases outside the gene matches. This CDR3 is built from 13 residues. For the CDR3, the DNA is TGTGCCAGCAGAGCCCGGACAGGGAGCGAGCAGTACTTC. This translates into CASRARTGSEQYF.

The chain carries TRBV2 and TRBJ2-3, with 12 bases matching TRBD2. Germline V gives CDR1 SNHLY, CDR2 FYNNEI. V dropped 6 bases and J dropped 6; count of bases not matched to a gene: 10. This CDR3 region has 16 residues. DNA for the CDR3: TGTGCCAGCAGGAGTATTGGCACTAGCGGGGGGGATACGCAGTATTTT. As protein: CASRSIGTSGGDTQYF. The full variable domain, in which reference TRBV2 and TRBJ2-3 provide the parts outside the CDR3, is EPEVTQTPSHQVTQMGQEVILRCVPISNHLYFYWYRQILGQKVEFLVSFYNNEISEKSEIFDDQFSVERPDGSNFTLKIRSTKLEDSAMYFCASRSIGTSGGDTQYFGPGTRLTVL.

This clone was seen a few times. This sequence joins TRBV15 and TRBJ1-2; 10 nucleotides match TRBD1. The junction had 3 bases not matched to a gene; V was cut back by 3 bases and J by 8 bases. Germline loops: CDR1 LNHNV, CDR2 YYDKDF (reference sequence). The CDR3 spans 13 residues. The CDR3, as DNA: TGTGCCACCAGCAGGGGACAGGGGATGGGCTACACCTTC. Its protein product is CATSRGQGMGYTF.

The chain is built from TRBV6-1 and TRBJ2-3; 10 bases match TRBD1. The trim removed 3 bases at V and 5 bases at J, leaving 5 bases unmatched. The CDR3 extends over 15 amino acids. The germline V gene has CDR1 MNHNS and CDR2 SASEGT. In DNA, the CDR3 is TGTGCCAGCAGTGATGGACAGGGGGTGATAGATACGCAGTATTTT. Translating it yields CASSDGQGVIDTQYF.

In this sample, this clone turned up once. The chain is built from TRBV5-4 and TRBJ2-2; 13 positions agree with TRBD2. Trimming at V came to 4 bases and at J to 4 bases, leaving 4 bases not matched to a gene. Per germline, CDR1 SGHNT and CDR2 YYREEE (reference sequence). This CDR3 is 16 amino acids long. The CDR3 sequence: CASSPRTSGSTGELFF. Here the CDR3 DNA reads TGTGCCAGCAGCCCGAGGACTAGCGGGAGCACCGGGGAGCTGTTTTTT.

The chain combines TRBV5-6 with TRBJ2-5; D is unresolved. Germline CDR1 is SGHDT and CDR2 is YYEEEE. This CDR3 has 16 residues. The ends were cut back, 1 base at V and 2 bases at J, with 15 bases in the middle. In nucleotides, the CDR3 is TGTGCCAGCAGCTTGACGGGTGAGCGCCAACAAGAGACCCAGTACTTC. This codes for CASSLTGERQQETQYF.

The V gene is TRBV29-1, the J gene TRBJ2-1; weak D call: TRBD2 (6 bases). Between the trimmed V and J ends, which lost 0 bases and 3 bases, there was a span of 18 bases. The CDR3 has 17 residues. The germline V gene encodes CDR1 SQVTM and CDR2 ANQGSEA. In DNA, the CDR3 is TGCAGCGTTGAAGATCGGGGCGGGAACCCCCACTACAATGAGCAGTTCTTC. Its translation is CSVEDRGGNPHYNEQFF.

The CDR3 nucleotides are TGCGCCAGCAGCTTGGCGGACACAGATACGCAGTATTTT. Translated: CASSLADTDTQYF. The chain carries TRBV5-1 and TRBJ2-3; no reliable D call. Germline V gene data show CDR1 as SGHRS and CDR2 as YFSETQ. CDR3 size: 13 residues. V was cut by 0 bases and J by 2 bases, with 4 bases left in between.

V is TRBV9 and J is TRBJ1-1; 8 bases align to TRBD1. The CDR3 totals 15 residues. Germline trimming cut 3 bases from V and 3 bases from J; bases unmatched to any gene: 7. Germline V gene data show CDR1 as SGDLS and CDR2 as YYNGEE. For the CDR3, the DNA is TGTGCCAGCAGCGCAGACCCAGGGGGCGACACTGAAGCTTTCTTT. As protein: CASSADPGGDTEAFF.